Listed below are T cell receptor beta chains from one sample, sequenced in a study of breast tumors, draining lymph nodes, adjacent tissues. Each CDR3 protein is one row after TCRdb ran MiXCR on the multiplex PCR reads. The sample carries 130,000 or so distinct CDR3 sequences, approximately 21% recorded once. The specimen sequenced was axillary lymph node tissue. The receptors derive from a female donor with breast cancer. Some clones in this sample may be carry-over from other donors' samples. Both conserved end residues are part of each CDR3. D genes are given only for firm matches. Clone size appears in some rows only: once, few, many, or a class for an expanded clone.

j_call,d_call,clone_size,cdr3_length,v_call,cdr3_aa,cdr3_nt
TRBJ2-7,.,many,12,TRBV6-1,CASRGQTYEQYF,TGTGCCAGCAGAGGACAGACCTACGAGCAGTACTTC
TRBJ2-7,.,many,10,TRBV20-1,CSAMRDEQYF,TGCAGTGCAATGAGAGACGAGCAGTACTTC
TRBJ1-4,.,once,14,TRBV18,CASSPGQGGEKLVF,TGTGCCAGCTCACCAGGGCAGGGCGGTGAAAAACTGGTTTTT
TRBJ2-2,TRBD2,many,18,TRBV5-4,CASSFFLGSGRYTGELFF,TGTGCCAGCAGCTTCTTTCTGGGTAGCGGGAGGTATACCGGGGAGCTGTTTTTT
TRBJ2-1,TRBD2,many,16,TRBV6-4,CASSDSGLAGPNEQFF,TGTGCCAGCAGTGACTCAGGACTAGCGGGGCCAAATGAGCAGTTCTTC
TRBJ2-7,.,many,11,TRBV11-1,CASSADYEQYF,TGTGCCAGCAGCGCCGACTACGAGCAGTACTTC
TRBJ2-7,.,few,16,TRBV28,CASRPLWSRVSYEQYF,TGTGCCAGCAGGCCCCTTTGGTCCAGGGTATCCTACGAGCAGTACTTC
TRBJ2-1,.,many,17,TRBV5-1,CASSLGPRNSYYNEQFF,TGCGCCAGCAGCTTGGGGCCCCGGAACAGCTACTACAATGAGCAGTTCTTC
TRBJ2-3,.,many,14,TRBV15,CATSRDDGTDTQYF,TGTGCCACCAGCAGAGATGACGGCACAGATACGCAGTATTTT
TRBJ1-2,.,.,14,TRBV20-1,CSANHRERGYGYTF,TGCAGTGCTAACCACAGGGAGCGCGGCTATGGCTACACCTTC
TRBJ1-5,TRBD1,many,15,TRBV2,CASSLDREENQPQHF,TGTGCCAGCAGTCTGGACAGGGAAGAAAATCAGCCCCAGCATTTT
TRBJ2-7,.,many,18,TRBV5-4,CASSFTPYGGRGPYEQYF,TGTGCCAGCAGCTTCACCCCCTATGGGGGGCGGGGGCCCTACGAGCAGTACTTC
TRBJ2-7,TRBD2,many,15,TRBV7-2,CASSFGVAGGYEQYF,TGTGCCAGCAGCTTCGGGGTAGCGGGAGGCTACGAGCAGTACTTC
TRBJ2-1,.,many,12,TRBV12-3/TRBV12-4,CASSPPYNEQFF,TGTGCCAGCAGTCCCCCTTACAATGAGCAGTTCTTC
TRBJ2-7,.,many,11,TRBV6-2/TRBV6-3,CASGGYYEQYF,TGTGCCAGCGGGGGGTATTACGAGCAGTACTTC
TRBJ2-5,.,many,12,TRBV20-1,CSARDRWETQYF,TGCAGTGCCAGAGACCGGTGGGAGACCCAGTACTTC